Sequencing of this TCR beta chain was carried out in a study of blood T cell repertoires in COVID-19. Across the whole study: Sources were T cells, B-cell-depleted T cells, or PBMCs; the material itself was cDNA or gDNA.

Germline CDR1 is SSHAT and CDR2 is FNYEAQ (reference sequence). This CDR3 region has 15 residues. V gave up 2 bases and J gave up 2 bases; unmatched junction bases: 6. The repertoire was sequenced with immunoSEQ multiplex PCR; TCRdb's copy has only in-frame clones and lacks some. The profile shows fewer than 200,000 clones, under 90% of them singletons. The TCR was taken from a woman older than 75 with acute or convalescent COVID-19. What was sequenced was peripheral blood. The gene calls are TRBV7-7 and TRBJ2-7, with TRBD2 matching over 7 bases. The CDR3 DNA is TGTGCCAGCAGCTTAATCCTAGCGGAGACCTACGAGCAGTACTTC. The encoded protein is CASSLILAETYEQYF.